A single sample is the source of the 26 T cell receptor beta chains below, sequenced in a study of brain T cells in children with intractable seizures. The assay was immunoSEQ multiplex PCR, and TCRdb's table has in-frame clones only and misses some. This table holds about 340,000 clones, about 94% found once. Indicated time point: blood from clinic visit 5 months post-surgery; TSC patient then seizure free. The specimen was peripheral blood, collected 4 to 6 months after surgery. Receptors originate from a boy under three years old with tuberous sclerosis and intractable seizures.

The rearrangement uses TRBV29-1 and TRBJ2-1, with unresolved D. CDR1 SQVTM and CDR2 ANQGSEA come from the germline V gene. This CDR3 contains 14 residues. V lost 6 bases and J lost 0, with 12 bases in between. CDR3 in amino acids: CSVESESSYNEQFF. The CDR3 DNA reads as TGCAGCGTCGAGTCAGAAAGCTCCTACAATGAGCAGTTCTTC.

The V call is TRBV6-5, the J call TRBJ2-1; 12 bases align to TRBD2. This CDR3 is built from 15 residues. V was clipped by 8 bases and J by 7 bases; unmatched bases: 9. In germline, CDR1 is MNHEY, CDR2 SVGAGI. This CDR3 reads CASHPGLAGRNEQFF. Here the CDR3 DNA reads TGTGCCAGCCACCCGGGACTAGCGGGTCGGAATGAGCAGTTCTTC.

With respect to this clone: The same CDR3 can be traced to other DNA sequences in this sample. This rearrangement joins TRBV18 to TRBJ1-2; D is uncertain. In germline, CDR1 is KGHSH, CDR2 LQKENI. The CDR3 runs to 13 residues. V was cut by 2 bases and J by 4 bases, with 8 bases left in between. The chain's CDR3 is CASSPGTAYGYTF. The CDR3, as DNA: TGTGCCAGCTCACCAGGCACAGCCTATGGCTACACCTTC. The whole variable domain, remainder taken from reference TRBV18 and TRBJ1-2, is NAGVMQNPRHLVRRRGQEARLRCSPMKGHSHVYWYRQLPEEGLKFMVYLQKENIIDESGMPKERFSAEFPKEGPSILRIQQVVRGDSAAYFCASSPGTAYGYTFGSGTRLTVV.

The chain has TRBV11-3 and TRBJ2-5, with 8 bases fitting TRBD2. In germline, CDR1 is SGHNT, CDR2 YENEEA. V trimming: 2 bases; J trimming: 2 bases; junction bases outside the gene matches: 4. The CDR3 consists of 15 residues. The CDR3, as DNA: TGTGCCAGCAGCTTACCGGGAGGGGGACAAGAGACCCAGTACTTC. Its protein is CASSLPGGGQETQYF.

The J gene is TRBJ2-7, the V gene TRBV5-5, with D unclear. There are 14 residues in the CDR3. V was trimmed by 6 bases and J by 0 bases, leaving 13 bases between them. Germline CDR1 and CDR2: SGHKS and YYEKEE (reference sequence). The CDR3 here is CASTPPASSYEQYF. DNA of the CDR3: TGTGCCAGCACCCCCCCGGCTAGCTCCTACGAGCAGTACTTC.

The rearrangement uses TRBV3-1 (or the pseudogene TRBV3-2) and TRBJ1-2; D is uncertain. This CDR3 has 11 residues. Germline V gives CDR1 LGHDT, CDR2 YNNKEL (reference sequence). Trimming took off 5 bases at V and 6 bases at J, with 7 bases between the two ends. CDR3: CASSEAHGYTF. CDR3 DNA sequence: TGTGCCAGCAGCGAGGCCCATGGCTACACCTTC.

The chain couples TRBV7-9 to TRBJ1-2, with D perhaps TRBD1 (5 bases). V was pared by 0 bases and J by 3 bases, with 14 bases between. The CDR3 contains 16 residues. Germline V gene data show CDR1 as SEHNR and CDR2 as FQNEAQ (reference sequence). For the CDR3, the DNA is TGTGCCAGCAGCTTAGCGGAGGGAGGGGTGGACTATGGCTACACCTTC. It encodes CASSLAEGGVDYGYTF.

V is TRBV3-1 (or the pseudogene TRBV3-2) and J is TRBJ2-1; tentative D call: TRBD2 (6 bases). The CDR3 has 13 amino acids. Germline V gene sequence: CDR1 LGHDT, CDR2 YNNKEL (reference sequence). Trimming cost V 1 base and J 9 bases, with 10 bases left between them. CDR3 sequence (DNA): TGTGCCAGCAGCCAAGCTGGGGGGACTGAGCAGTTCTTC. It translates to CASSQAGGTEQFF.

This rearrangement joins TRBV6-5 to TRBJ2-4; the match to TRBD2 covers 7 bases. With 8 bases clipped from V and 0 bases from J, the junction kept 1 base outside the gene matches. Germline V lookup: CDR1 MNHEY, CDR2 SVGAGI. There are 13 residues in the CDR3. The chain's CDR3 is CASGREAKNIQYF. CDR3 coding DNA: TGTGCCAGCGGGAGGGAAGCCAAAAACATTCAGTACTTC.

The J gene is TRBJ1-3, the V gene TRBV30, with D unresolved. The ends were cut back, 1 base at V and 2 bases at J, with 15 bases in the middle. The length of the CDR3 is 16 residues. Germline values: CDR1 GTSNPN, CDR2 SVGIG (reference sequence). The CDR3 spells CAWSALLGVPGNTIYF. The CDR3 region has the DNA TGTGCCTGGAGTGCCCTCTTGGGAGTCCCTGGAAACACCATATATTTT.

The J gene is TRBJ1-6, the V gene TRBV7-9; D is uncertain. Germline-derived CDR1 and CDR2 are SEHNR and FQNEAQ (reference sequence). The CDR3 is 17 residues long. Trimming cost V 5 bases and J 8 bases, with 22 bases left between them. CDR3 DNA: TGTGCCAGCAGCCTATCCCGACTCCCCGGAGGAGATTCACCCCTCCACTTT. This encodes CASSLSRLPGGDSPLHF.

The V gene is TRBV24-1, the J gene TRBJ2-1; TRBD2 matches 12 bases. This CDR3 is built from 17 residues. In germline, CDR1 is KGHDR, CDR2 SFDVKD. The ends lost 7 bases at V and 6 bases at J; junction bases unmatched: 12. The CDR3 region is CATSGLAGGPWGNEQFF. CDR3 nucleotide sequence: TGTGCCACCAGCGGGCTAGCGGGAGGGCCGTGGGGCAATGAGCAGTTCTTC.

This clone was observed a single time. The chain couples TRBV10-3 to TRBJ2-1; 7 nucleotides match TRBD1. Trimming took 0 bases from V and 14 from J; bases not matched to a gene: 10. CDR3 length equals 14 residues. CDR1 is ENHRY, CDR2 SYGVKD, per germline. The CDR3 DNA reads as TGTGCCATCAGTGAGTCGTGGGGGACAGAATCGGAGTTCTTC. Amino acid sequence: CAISESWGTESEFF.

The chain carries TRBV19 and TRBJ1-2; 9 nucleotides agree with TRBD1. Germline CDR1 is LNHDA and CDR2 is SQIVND (reference sequence). This CDR3 has 15 residues. V was clipped by 7 bases and J by 4 bases; unmatched bases: 10. The DNA of the CDR3 is TGTGCCAGTACCCGGACAGGGGTTGACCTCTATGGCTACACCTTC. This encodes CASTRTGVDLYGYTF.

The chain uses TRBV3-1 (or the pseudogene TRBV3-2) and TRBJ2-7, with 13 bases aligning to TRBD2. The V gene's germline CDR1 is LGHDT and CDR2 YNNKEL (reference sequence). There are 17 residues in the CDR3. V was clipped by 0 bases and J by 5 bases; unmatched bases: 7. The CDR3 sequence is CASSQDSGLAGANEQYF. DNA for the CDR3: TGTGCCAGCAGCCAAGATTCCGGACTAGCGGGAGCTAACGAGCAGTACTTC.

This rearrangement joins TRBV11-3 to TRBJ2-2; D unclear. V was shortened by 4 bases and J by 6 bases, with 6 bases between the two germline ends. Germline V lookup: CDR1 SGHNT, CDR2 YENEEA. This CDR3 has 12 residues. This CDR3 is CASSYIAGELFF. CDR3 nucleotides: TGTGCCAGCAGCTATATTGCCGGGGAGCTGTTTTTT.

The V gene is TRBV4-1, the J gene TRBJ2-3; D possibly corresponds to TRBD1 (5 bases). From germline, CDR1 is MGHRA and CDR2 YSYEKL. CDR3 size: 15 residues. Trimming cost V 1 base and J 3 bases, with 11 bases left between them. In nucleotides, the CDR3 is TGCGCCAGCAGCCAAGGTGAAGGGGTAACAGATACGCAGTATTTT. Amino acids: CASSQGEGVTDTQYF.

V gene TRBV30 combines with J gene TRBJ1-5, with unresolved D. CDR1 is GTSNPN, CDR2 SVGIG, per germline (reference sequence). The CDR3 sequence is 14 residues long. V shed 0 bases and J shed 3 bases, with 9 bases lying between them. CDR3 sequence: CAWSVEPLNQPQHF. CDR3 in DNA: TGTGCCTGGAGTGTGGAGCCTCTCAATCAGCCCCAGCATTTT.

For the CDR3, the DNA is TGTGCCAGCAGCTTAGTTGGCGGACAGGGAACTGAAAAACTGTTTTTT. It specifies CASSLVGGQGTEKLFF. V usage is TRBV7-8 and J usage is TRBJ1-4; 8 nucleotides line up with TRBD1. Per germline, CDR1 SGHVS and CDR2 FQNEAQ. V was clipped by 1 base and J by 7 bases; unmatched bases: 8. This CDR3 comprises 16 residues.

The chain employs TRBV2 and TRBJ2-2; TRBD1 matches 8 bases. CDR1 and CDR2 (germline): SNHLY, FYNNEI. The trim removed 1 base at V and 5 bases at J, leaving 0 bases unmatched. The CDR3 loop spans 14 amino acids. The CDR3 is CASSEGTGTGELFF. CDR3 coding DNA: TGTGCCAGCAGTGAAGGGACAGGGACCGGGGAGCTGTTTTTT.

This chain uses TRBV11-3 with TRBJ1-1, with 9 bases that match TRBD1. Germline CDR1 and CDR2: SGHNT and YENEEA. J gave up 5 bases and V 5 bases, and 6 bases lay outside the gene matches. This CDR3 has 14 residues. CDR3 in amino acids: CASSARDRETEAFF. CDR3 sequence (DNA): TGTGCCAGCAGCGCCCGGGACAGGGAGACTGAAGCTTTCTTT.

In DNA form, the CDR3 reads TGTGCCAGCAGCGTAGATACAGGGGGTAGGGGCTACACCTTC. This codes for CASSVDTGGRGYTF. V usage is TRBV9 and J usage is TRBJ1-2; 8 positions agree with TRBD1. The CDR3 has 14 amino acids. Losses at the gene ends were 0 bases for V and 8 bases for J; bases not matched to a gene: 6. Per the germline V gene, CDR1 is SGDLS and CDR2 is YYNGEE.

V usage is TRBV2 and J usage is TRBJ2-5; weak D call: TRBD1 (5 bases). Germline CDR1 SNHLY, CDR2 FYNNEI. This CDR3 is built from 14 residues. Trimming shortened V by 8 bases and J by 5 bases, and 18 bases separated the two germline ends. Here the CDR3 reads CASLRTPLAETQYF. The CDR3 bases are TGTGCCAGCCTAAGGACACCCCTGGCCGAGACCCAGTACTTC.

This chain links TRBV10-3 with TRBJ1-5; possibly TRBD1 for D (6 bases). CDR1 and CDR2 from the germline V gene are ENHRY and SYGVKD. Between the trimmed V and J ends, which lost 4 bases and 7 bases, there was a span of 14 bases. The CDR3 length is 14 residues. Here the CDR3 reads CAISVEQGNQPQHF. The CDR3 DNA sequence: TGTGCCATCAGTGTGGAACAGGGAAACCAGCCCCAGCATTTT.

The chain couples TRBV27 to TRBJ2-6; D gene uncertain. V lost 9 bases and J 0 bases, leaving 12 bases between the germline ends. The CDR3 is 15 amino acids. From germline, CDR1 is MNHEY and CDR2 SMNVEV (reference sequence). DNA for the CDR3: TGTGCCAGTTCTGACATGGGCTCTGGGGCCAACGTCCTGACTTTC. It is translated as CASSDMGSGANVLTF.

V usage is TRBV25-1 and J usage is TRBJ2-1; D may be TRBD1 or TRBD2 (5 bases each). V lost 6 bases and J lost 6, with 12 bases in between. Germline V gives CDR1 MGHDK, CDR2 SYGVNS. The CDR3 runs 13 residues. The DNA for the CDR3 is TGTGCCAGCAGCGAGGGGCTAGTCAATGAGCAGTTCTTC. Translating gives CASSEGLVNEQFF.